Listed here are 3 T cell receptor beta chains from one sample, sequenced in a study of post-analysis software for immune sequencing data. Broader study findings: Five TRBV segments, including TRBV5-6, TRBV5-1 and TRBV20-1, were more frequent in patients than controls.

These receptors are not linked to any known antigen. TCR beta libraries were prepared from cDNA with unique molecular identifiers. TCRdb reprocessed the PCR reads via MiXCR and lists one record per CDR3 protein. The data contain a few hundred thousand distinct CDR3 sequences, roughly 34% of them seen just once; the ten biggest clones take up around 6.1%. Sequenced material: blood. The receptor source for this set is a girl under 18 with multiple sclerosis.

The chain couples TRBV25-1 to TRBJ2-7, with TRBD1 matching 8 bases. V dropped 7 bases and J dropped 3; count of bases not matched to a gene: 8. CDR3 length equals 14 residues. Per the germline V gene, CDR1 is MGHDK and CDR2 is SYGVNS. CDR3 protein: CASTRQGLYYEQYF. The CDR3 DNA reads as TGTGCCAGCACGCGACAGGGGTTGTACTACGAGCAGTACTTC.

J is TRBJ1-2 and V is TRBV7-3; D perhaps matches TRBD1 (6 bases). The CDR3 loop spans 13 amino acids. V gave up 4 bases and J gave up 6 bases, with 12 bases separating them. Per the germline V gene, CDR1 is SGHTA and CDR2 is FQGTGA. In nucleotides, the CDR3 is TGTGCCAGCAGCTGGGGGCACGGCGATGGCTACACCTTC. Residues: CASSWGHGDGYTF.

This clonotype was found a few times. The chain employs TRBV6-5 and TRBJ1-5; 9 bases are shared with TRBD1. Germline V lookup: CDR1 MNHEY, CDR2 SVGAGI. V dropped 8 bases and J dropped 5; count of bases not matched to a gene: 7. The CDR3 sequence is 14 residues long. The CDR3 region is CASAGGTGYQPQHF. CDR3 DNA: TGTGCCAGCGCGGGGGGGACAGGGTATCAGCCCCAGCATTTT.